The present TCR beta chain was sequenced within a study of shared clonotypes between healthy human individuals. Clones were sequenced by immunoSEQ multiplex PCR, and TCRdb holds only the in-frame ones, with some missing. The repertoire holds about half a million clones, with 75% to 85% as singletons. Whole-study findings and limits: The study sampled only blood, and tissue repertoires likely differ.

In the case of this clone: Antigen specificity is unknown.

Recent acute infections and vaccinations were absent in the healthy HIV-negative adult donors. The germline V gene encodes CDR1 MNHEY and CDR2 SMNVEV (reference sequence). The CDR3 consists of 14 residues. Trimming at V came to 2 bases and at J to 2 bases, leaving 3 bases not matched to a gene. This clonotype was obtained from a middle-aged woman in good health. Some clones in this sample may be carry-over from other donors' samples. V usage is TRBV27 and J usage is TRBJ2-7, with TRBD1 matching 7 bases. Sequenced input: PBMCs. The CDR3 bases are TGTGCCAGCAGTTTAGGACAGGCCGCCTACGAGCAGTACTTC. Translating gives CASSLGQAAYEQYF.